The following is a T cell receptor beta chain sequence with its context. The sample is drawn from a study of blood T cell repertoires in COVID-19. The overall study: COVID-19 samples collected from the United States, Italy and Spain covered acute and convalescent phases. The cDNA or gDNA used as material had been derived from T cells, B-cell-depleted T cells, or PBMCs.

Original methodology: Cell counts per sample came from amplifying reference gene primers. Only in-frame clones appear in the TCRdb table, and some are missing; sequencing was by immunoSEQ multiplex PCR. V, J and clone size derive from that table, while D and trimming were established from the DNA sequence. The sample lists about 22,000 clones, 75% to 90% seen once, with 22% in the top ten. Germline-derived CDR1 and CDR2 are SQVTM and ANQGSEA. V lost 5 bases, J lost 2 bases, and 3 bases stayed unmatched. There are 12 residues in the CDR3. The J gene is TRBJ2-7, the V gene TRBV29-1; TRBD2 matches 7 bases. The source material was peripheral blood. This receptor was taken from an elderly man with active or convalescent COVID-19. In DNA form, the CDR3 reads TGCAGCGTTCGGGGGGTCGCCTACGAGCAGTACTTC. Translated, it gives CSVRGVAYEQYF.